These 2 T cell receptor beta chains share one sample of origin, sequenced in a study of PD-L1 blockade in urothelial cancer. Time point: pretreatment peripheral blood. The repertoire was sequenced with immunoSEQ multiplex PCR; TCRdb's copy has only in-frame clones and lacks some. The table lists some 66,000 clones, 86% of them singletons, with 15% in the top ten. The material sequenced was PBMCs, taken around atezolizumab (anti-PD-L1) treatment. Receptors originate from a man aged 60-69 years with urothelial cancer.

This rearrangement joins TRBV5-1 to TRBJ1-2, with D unclear. The CDR3 length is 15 residues. Germline V CDR1 and CDR2: SGHRS, YFSETQ. Deletions cut 3 bases from V and 1 base from J, with 13 bases between. The DNA for the CDR3 is TGCGCCAGCAGCTGGACGTCCGGGGTTAACTATGGCTACACCTTC. This encodes CASSWTSGVNYGYTF.

The genes are TRBV11-2 and TRBJ2-5; D is possibly TRBD2 (5 bases). The germline V gene has CDR1 SGHAT and CDR2 FQNNGV. The CDR3 is made up of 13 amino acids. V was trimmed by 1 base and J by 7 bases, leaving 10 bases between them. DNA of the CDR3: TGTGCCAGCAGCTTAGGAATGGACTCGACCCAGTACTTC. It encodes CASSLGMDSTQYF.